The T cell receptor (beta chain) described here comes from a study of OX40 agonist ivuxolimab in advanced cancers. Study overall: Males comprised around 80% of the group, whose mean age was 60 years (range about 23 to 80). Findings of the study overall: CD8+ T cells were the subset that, on average, had more expanded clones than CD4+.

CDR1 and CDR2 from the germline V gene are MDHEN and SYDVKM. The V end was cut by 3 bases, the J end by 11 bases, with 14 bases between. This CDR3 is built from 13 residues. Sampling of blood occurred at baseline, cycle 4 day 1, and cycle 7 day 1. Data came from immunoSEQ multiplex PCR; TCRdb stores just in-frame clones and leaves some out. The data show tens of thousands of clones, roughly 80% seen once. Points on this clone: Its target is unknown.

The source was CD4+ or CD8+ T cells sorted from blood, collected in a trial of the OX40 agonist ivuxolimab. This sequence was found in an adult with an advanced solid tumor such as melanoma, head and neck, liver or kidney cancer. V is TRBV28 and J is TRBJ1-5; D is unclear. DNA of the CDR3: TGTGCCAGCAGTTTGCCGGGTAAATCTGCCCAGCATTTT. Its translation is CASSLPGKSAQHF.